This T cell receptor beta chain was profiled in a study of memory B cells and T cells in multiple sclerosis. With 8 bases removed from V and 7 bases from J, the gap between germline ends came to 12 bases. The CDR3 totals 12 residues. Per the germline V gene, CDR1 is SNHLY and CDR2 is FYNNEI. Overall study results and limits: Clone-set sizes differed between compartments, so shared clonotype counts needed normalization.

In regard to this clone: What it binds is unknown.

Stimulus-free culture yielded autoproliferating CFSE-dim and non-proliferating CFSE-high T cells, each sequenced separately. Replicate wells were pooled after more than 6 days of stimulus-free culture of under 5.5x10^7 CFSE-labeled PBMCs. Without exogenous stimuli, 0.45 to 0.55 uM CFSE-labeled PBMCs were cultured serum-free. Clones were sequenced by immunoSEQ multiplex PCR, and TCRdb holds only the in-frame ones, with some missing. The sample lists approximately 30,000 clones, 86% occurring once. This clonotype originated in a human donor with multiple sclerosis. Sequenced: PBMCs from blood kept in culture. J is TRBJ1-5 and V is TRBV2, with D possibly matching TRBD1 (5 bases). The CDR3 DNA reads as TGTGCCAGCGCAGGGTTAAGCCAGCCCCAGCATTTT. Its translation: CASAGLSQPQHF.